This T cell receptor (beta chain) was sequenced for a study of T cell repertoires in cytomegalovirus infection. TCRdb re-called the reads through MiXCR, storing one row per CDR3 protein. In the table there are more than 200,000 distinct CDR3 sequences, roughly 9% of which are singletons. The V and J ends lost 3 bases and 7 bases respectively, with 13 bases between them. From germline, CDR1 is SGHTA and CDR2 FQGNSA. The CDR3 has 15 amino acids. This clonotype showed up many times. The chain is built from TRBV7-2 and TRBJ1-6; D is perhaps TRBD1 (5 bases). The sample consisted of PBMCs. The TCR comes from a human donor in good health (CMV status not recorded). Some clones in this sample may be carry-over from other donors' samples. CDR3 residues: CASSLEGRSNSPLHF. CDR3 sequence (DNA): TGTGCCAGCAGCTTGGAGGGGAGATCGAATTCACCCCTCCACTTT.